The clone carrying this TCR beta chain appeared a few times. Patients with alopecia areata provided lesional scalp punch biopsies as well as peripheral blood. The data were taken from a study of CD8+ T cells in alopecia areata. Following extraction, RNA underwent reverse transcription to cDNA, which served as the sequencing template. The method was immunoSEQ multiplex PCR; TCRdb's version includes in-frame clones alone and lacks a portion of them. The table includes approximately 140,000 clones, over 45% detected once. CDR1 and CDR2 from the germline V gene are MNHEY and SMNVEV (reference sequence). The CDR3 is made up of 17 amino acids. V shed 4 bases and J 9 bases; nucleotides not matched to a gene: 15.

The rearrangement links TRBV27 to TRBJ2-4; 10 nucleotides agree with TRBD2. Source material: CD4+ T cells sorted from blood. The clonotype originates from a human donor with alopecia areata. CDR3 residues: CASSSGAASGRWSIQYF. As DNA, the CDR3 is TGTGCCAGCAGTTCAGGAGCGGCTAGCGGGAGATGGAGCATTCAGTACTTC.